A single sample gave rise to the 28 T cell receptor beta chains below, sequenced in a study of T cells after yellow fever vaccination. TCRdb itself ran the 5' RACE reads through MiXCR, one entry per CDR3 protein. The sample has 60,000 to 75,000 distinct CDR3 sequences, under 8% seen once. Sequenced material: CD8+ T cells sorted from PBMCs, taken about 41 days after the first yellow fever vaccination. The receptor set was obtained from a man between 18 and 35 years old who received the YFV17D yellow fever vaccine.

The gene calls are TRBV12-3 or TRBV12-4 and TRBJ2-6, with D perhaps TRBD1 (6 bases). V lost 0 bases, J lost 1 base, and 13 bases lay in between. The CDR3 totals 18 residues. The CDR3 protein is CASSLARRTESGANVLTF. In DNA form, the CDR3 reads TGTGCCAGCAGTTTAGCGCGAAGGACAGAATCTGGGGCCAACGTCCTGACTTTC.

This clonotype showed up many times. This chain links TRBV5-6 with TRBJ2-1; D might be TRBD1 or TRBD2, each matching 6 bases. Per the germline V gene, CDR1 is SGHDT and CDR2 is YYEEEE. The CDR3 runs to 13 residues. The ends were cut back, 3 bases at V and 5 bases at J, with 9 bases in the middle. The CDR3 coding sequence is TGTGCCAGCAGCTGGGGGGCGGACAATGAGCAGTTCTTC. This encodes CASSWGADNEQFF.

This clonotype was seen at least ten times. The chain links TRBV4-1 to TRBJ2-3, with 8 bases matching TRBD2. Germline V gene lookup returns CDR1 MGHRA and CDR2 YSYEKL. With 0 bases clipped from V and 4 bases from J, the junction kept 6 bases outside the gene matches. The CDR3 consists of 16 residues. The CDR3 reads CASSQEAGTSPDTQYF. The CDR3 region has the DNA TGCGCCAGCAGCCAAGAAGCCGGGACTAGTCCAGATACGCAGTATTTT.

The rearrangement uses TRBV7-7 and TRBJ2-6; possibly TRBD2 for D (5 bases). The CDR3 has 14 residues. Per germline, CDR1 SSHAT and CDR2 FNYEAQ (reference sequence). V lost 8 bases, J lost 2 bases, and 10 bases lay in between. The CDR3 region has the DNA TGTGCCAGCGCCGCGGGCCCTGGGGCCAACGTCCTGACTTTC. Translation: CASAAGPGANVLTF.

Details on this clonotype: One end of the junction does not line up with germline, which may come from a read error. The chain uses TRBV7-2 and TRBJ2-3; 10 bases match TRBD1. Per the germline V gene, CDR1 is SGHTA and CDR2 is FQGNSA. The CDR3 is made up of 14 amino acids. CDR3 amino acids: CAGSRQGATDTQYF. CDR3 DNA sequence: TGTGCCGGCAGCCGACAGGGGGCAACAGATACGCAGTATTTT.

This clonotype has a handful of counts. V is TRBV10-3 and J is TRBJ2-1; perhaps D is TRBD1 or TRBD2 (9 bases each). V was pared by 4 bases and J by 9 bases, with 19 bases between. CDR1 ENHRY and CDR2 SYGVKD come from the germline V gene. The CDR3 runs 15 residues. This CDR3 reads CAISGGQGSGGEQFF. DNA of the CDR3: TGTGCCATCAGTGGGGGACAGGGTAGCGGGGGTGAGCAGTTCTTC.

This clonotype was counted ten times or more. The CDR3 sequence is CASSPRPGQGTHEQYF. The DNA for the CDR3 is TGCGCCAGCAGCCCCCGCCCGGGACAGGGGACTCACGAGCAGTACTTC. V usage is TRBV4-3 and J usage is TRBJ2-7; 10 bases align to TRBD1. V was clipped by 4 bases and J by 5 bases; unmatched bases: 11. Germline CDR1 and CDR2: LGHNA and YSLEER. The CDR3 runs to 16 residues.

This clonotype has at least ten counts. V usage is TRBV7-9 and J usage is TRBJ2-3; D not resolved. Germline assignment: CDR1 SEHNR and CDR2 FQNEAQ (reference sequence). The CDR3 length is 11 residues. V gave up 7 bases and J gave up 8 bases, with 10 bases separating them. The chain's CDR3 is CASNQLFTQYF. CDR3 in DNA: TGTGCCAGCAACCAATTGTTTACGCAGTATTTT.

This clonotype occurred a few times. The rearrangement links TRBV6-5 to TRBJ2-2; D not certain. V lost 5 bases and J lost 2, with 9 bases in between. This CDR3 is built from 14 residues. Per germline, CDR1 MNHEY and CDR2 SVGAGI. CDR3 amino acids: CASSHGANTGELFF. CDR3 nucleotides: TGTGCCAGCAGTCACGGTGCCAACACCGGGGAGCTGTTTTTT.

The DNA for the CDR3 is TGTGCCAGCAGCTTGGGGACTAGCGAACAAGAGACCCAGTACTTC. Protein sequence: CASSLGTSEQETQYF. V is TRBV11-2 and J is TRBJ2-5, with 10 bases matching TRBD2. The CDR3 loop spans 15 amino acids. V lost 3 bases, J lost 2 bases, and 3 bases stayed unmatched. Germline CDR1 SGHAT, CDR2 FQNNGV.

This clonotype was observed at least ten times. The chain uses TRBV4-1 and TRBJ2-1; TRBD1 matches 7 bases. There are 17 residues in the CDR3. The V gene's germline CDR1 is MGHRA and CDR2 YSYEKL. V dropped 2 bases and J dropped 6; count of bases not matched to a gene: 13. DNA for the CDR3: TGCGCCAGCAGCCAAACGCGAAACAGGGGTGAGGGCAATGAGCAGTTCTTC. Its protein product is CASSQTRNRGEGNEQFF.

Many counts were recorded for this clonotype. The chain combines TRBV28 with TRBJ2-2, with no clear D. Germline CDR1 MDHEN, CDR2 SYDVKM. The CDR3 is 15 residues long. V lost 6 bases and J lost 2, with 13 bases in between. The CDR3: CASSPERPNTGELFF. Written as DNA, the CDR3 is TGTGCCAGCAGCCCCGAACGACCAAACACCGGGGAGCTGTTTTTT.

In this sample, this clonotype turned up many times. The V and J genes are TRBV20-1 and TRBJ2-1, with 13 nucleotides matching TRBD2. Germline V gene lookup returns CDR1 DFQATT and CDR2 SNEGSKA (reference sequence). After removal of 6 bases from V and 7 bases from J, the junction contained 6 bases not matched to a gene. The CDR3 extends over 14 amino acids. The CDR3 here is CSADTSGGANEQFF. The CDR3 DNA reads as TGCAGTGCAGACACTAGCGGGGGGGCTAATGAGCAGTTCTTC.

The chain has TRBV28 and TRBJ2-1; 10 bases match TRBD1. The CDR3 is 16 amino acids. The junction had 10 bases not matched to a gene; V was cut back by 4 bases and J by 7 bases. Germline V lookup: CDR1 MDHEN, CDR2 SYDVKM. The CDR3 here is CASSSAGTGEVNEQFF. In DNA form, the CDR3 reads TGTGCCAGCAGTTCCGCCGGGACAGGGGAGGTGAATGAGCAGTTCTTC. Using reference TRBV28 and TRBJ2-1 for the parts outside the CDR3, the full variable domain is DVKVTQSSRYLVKRTGEKVFLECVQDMDHENMFWYRQDPGLGLRLIYFSYDVKMKEKGDIPEGYSVSREKKERFSLILESASTNQTSMYLCASSSAGTGEVNEQFFGPGTRLTVL.

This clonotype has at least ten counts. CDR3 residues: CASSLVGLLTDTQYF. The CDR3 bases are TGTGCCAGCAGCTTAGTGGGGCTACTCACAGATACGCAGTATTTT. The V call is TRBV11-2, the J call TRBJ2-3; a possible D gene is TRBD1 (5 bases). V lost 1 base to trimming and J lost 2 bases, with 10 bases between them. CDR3 length equals 15 residues. Looked up from germline, CDR1 is SGHAT and CDR2 is FQNNGV. The whole variable domain, filled in from reference TRBV11-2 and TRBJ2-3, reads EAGVAQSPRYKIIEKRQSVAFWCNPISGHATLYWYQQILGQGPKLLIQFQNNGVVDDSQLPKDRFSAERLKGVDSTLKIQPAKLEDSAVYLCASSLVGLLTDTQYFGPGTRLTVL.

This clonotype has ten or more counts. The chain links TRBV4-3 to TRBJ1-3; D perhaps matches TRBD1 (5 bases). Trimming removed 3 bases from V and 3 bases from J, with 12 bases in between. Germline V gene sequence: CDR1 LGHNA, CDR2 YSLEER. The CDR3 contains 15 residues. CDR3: CASSQDGGNGNTIYF. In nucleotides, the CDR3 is TGCGCCAGCAGCCAGGACGGGGGAAATGGAAACACCATATATTTT.

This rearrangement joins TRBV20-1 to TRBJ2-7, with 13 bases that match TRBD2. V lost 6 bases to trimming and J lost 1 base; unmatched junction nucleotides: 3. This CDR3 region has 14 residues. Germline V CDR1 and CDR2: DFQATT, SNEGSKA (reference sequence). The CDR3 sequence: CSALGLAGSYEQYF. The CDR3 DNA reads TGCAGTGCGTTGGGACTAGCGGGGTCCTACGAGCAGTACTTC.

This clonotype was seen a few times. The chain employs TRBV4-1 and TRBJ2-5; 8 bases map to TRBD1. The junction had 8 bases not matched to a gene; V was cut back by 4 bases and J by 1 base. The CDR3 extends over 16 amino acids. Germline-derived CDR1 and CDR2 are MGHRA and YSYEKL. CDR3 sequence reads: CASSPQGDRIQETQYF. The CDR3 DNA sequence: TGCGCCAGCAGCCCGCAGGGGGACAGGATCCAAGAGACCCAGTACTTC.

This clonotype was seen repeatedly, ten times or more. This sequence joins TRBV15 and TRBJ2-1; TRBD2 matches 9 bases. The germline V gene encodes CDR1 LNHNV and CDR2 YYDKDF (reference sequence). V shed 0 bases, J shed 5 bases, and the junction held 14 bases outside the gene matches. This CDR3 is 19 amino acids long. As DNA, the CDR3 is TGTGCCACCAGCAGAGAGGGGGGTAGCGGGGGACAGATCAACAATGAGCAGTTCTTC. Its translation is CATSREGGSGGQINNEQFF.

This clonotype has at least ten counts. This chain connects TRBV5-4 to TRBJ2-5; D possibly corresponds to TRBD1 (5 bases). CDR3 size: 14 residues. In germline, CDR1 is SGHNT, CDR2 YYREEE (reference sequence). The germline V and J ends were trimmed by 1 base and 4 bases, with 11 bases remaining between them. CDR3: CASSLPQGGETQYF. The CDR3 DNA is TGTGCCAGCAGCTTGCCTCAGGGCGGAGAGACCCAGTACTTC. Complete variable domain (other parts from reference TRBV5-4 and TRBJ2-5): ETGVTQSPTHLIKTRGQQVTLRCSSQSGHNTVSWYQQALGQGPQFIFQYYREEENGRGNFPPRFSGLQFPNYSSELNVNALELDDSALYLCASSLPQGGETQYFGPGTRLLVL.

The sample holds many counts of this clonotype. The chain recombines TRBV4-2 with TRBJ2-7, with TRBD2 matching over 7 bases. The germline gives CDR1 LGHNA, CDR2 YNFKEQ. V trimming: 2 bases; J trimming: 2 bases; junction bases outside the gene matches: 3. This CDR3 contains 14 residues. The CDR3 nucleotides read TGTGCCAGCAGCCAAACTAGCGTTGCCTACGAGCAGTACTTC. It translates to CASSQTSVAYEQYF.

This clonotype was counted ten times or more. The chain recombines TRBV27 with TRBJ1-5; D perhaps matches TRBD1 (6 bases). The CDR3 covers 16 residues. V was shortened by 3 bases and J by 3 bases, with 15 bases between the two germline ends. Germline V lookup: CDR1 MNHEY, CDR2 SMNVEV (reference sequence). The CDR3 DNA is TGTGCCAGCAGTTTCCGACCAGGGGACCCCAATCAGCCCCAGCATTTT. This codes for CASSFRPGDPNQPQHF.

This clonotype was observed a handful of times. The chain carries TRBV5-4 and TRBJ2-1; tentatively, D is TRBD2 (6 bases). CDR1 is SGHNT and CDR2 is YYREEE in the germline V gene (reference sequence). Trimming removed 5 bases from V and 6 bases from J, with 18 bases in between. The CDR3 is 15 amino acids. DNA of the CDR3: TGTGCCAGCAGGTTCCTAGGGACTCTGGCCAATGAGCAGTTCTTC. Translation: CASRFLGTLANEQFF.

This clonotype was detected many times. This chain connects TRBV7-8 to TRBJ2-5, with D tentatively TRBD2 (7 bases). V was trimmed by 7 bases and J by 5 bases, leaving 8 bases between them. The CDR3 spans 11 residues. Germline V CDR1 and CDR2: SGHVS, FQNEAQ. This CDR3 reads CASKGGETQYF. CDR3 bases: TGTGCCAGCAAGGGGGGGGAGACCCAGTACTTC. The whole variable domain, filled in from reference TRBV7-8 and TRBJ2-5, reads GAGVSQSPRYKVAKRGQDVALRCDPISGHVSLFWYQQALGQGPEFLTYFQNEAQLDKSGLPSDRFFAERPEGSVSTLKIQRTQQEDSAVYLCASKGGETQYFGPGTRLLVL.

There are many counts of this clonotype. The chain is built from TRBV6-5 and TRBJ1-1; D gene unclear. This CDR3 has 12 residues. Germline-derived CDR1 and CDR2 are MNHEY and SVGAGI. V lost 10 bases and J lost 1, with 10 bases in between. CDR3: CATSPGNTEAFF. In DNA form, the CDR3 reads TGTGCCACCTCCCCCGGGAACACTGAAGCTTTCTTT.

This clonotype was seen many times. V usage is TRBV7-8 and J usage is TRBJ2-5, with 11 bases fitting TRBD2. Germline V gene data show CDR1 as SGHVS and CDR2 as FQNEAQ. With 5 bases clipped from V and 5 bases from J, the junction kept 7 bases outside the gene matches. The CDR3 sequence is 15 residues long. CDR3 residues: CASSPPTSGVETQYF. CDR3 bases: TGTGCCAGCAGCCCACCGACTAGCGGGGTGGAGACCCAGTACTTC.

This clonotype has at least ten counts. The CDR3 here is CASSLSGRTAYEQYF. CDR3 bases: TGTGCCAGCAGCTTATCTGGCAGGACAGCCTACGAGCAGTACTTC. This sequence joins TRBV7-6 and TRBJ2-7, with a possible D match to TRBD1 (6 bases). The V gene lost 2 bases and the J gene lost 2 bases, with 13 bases spanning the gap. CDR3 size: 15 residues. The germline V gene has CDR1 SGHVS and CDR2 FNYEAQ.

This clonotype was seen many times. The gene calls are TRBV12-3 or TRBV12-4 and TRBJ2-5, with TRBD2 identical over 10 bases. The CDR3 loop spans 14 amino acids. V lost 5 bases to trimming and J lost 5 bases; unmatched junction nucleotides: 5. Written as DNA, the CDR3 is TGTGCCAGCAGTGGTAGCGGGGGGAGGGAGACCCAGTACTTC. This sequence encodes CASSGSGGRETQYF.